These 26 T cell receptor beta chains share one sample of origin, sequenced in a study of CD8 T cells in Susac syndrome. Reverse transcription used about 0.45 to 1 ug RNA and random hexamers. TCRdb reanalysed the immunoSEQ multiplex PCR reads using MiXCR and keeps one entry per CDR3 protein. The top ten hold roughly 0.088% of the sample, which has over 150,000 distinct CDR3 sequences, over 90% seen once. Sequenced input: CD4+ T cells from PBMCs. The source of these receptors is a human donor with multiple sclerosis.

This clonotype was seen a few times. V is TRBV20-1 and J is TRBJ2-7; 7 bases map to TRBD2. The CDR3 is made up of 12 amino acids. Unmatched junction bases numbered 1, after V lost 1 base and J lost 4 bases. The germline gives CDR1 DFQATT, CDR2 SNEGSKA (reference sequence). In DNA, the CDR3 is TGCAGTGCTAGAGGCGGGAGTTACGAGCAGTACTTC. Protein: CSARGGSYEQYF.

V and J are TRBV7-9 and TRBJ1-4, with 8 bases identical to TRBD1. V trimming: 10 bases; J trimming: 7 bases; junction bases outside the gene matches: 17. This CDR3 contains 16 residues. Germline CDR1 and CDR2: SEHNR and FQNEAQ (reference sequence). CDR3 coding DNA: TGTGCCATCCACCAAGGGTCGACAGGGGTTGGTGAAAAACTGTTTTTT. As protein: CAIHQGSTGVGEKLFF.

The chain couples TRBV29-1 to TRBJ2-5, with 11 positions matching TRBD2. Germline CDR1 SQVTM, CDR2 ANQGSEA. There are 16 residues in the CDR3. Trimming removed 4 bases from V and 3 bases from J; junction bases left unmatched: 10. As DNA, the CDR3 is TGCAGCGTTGTATTGTTTCTAGCGGGAGGCGAAGAGACCCAGTACTTC. It yields the protein CSVVLFLAGGEETQYF.

This clonotype was seen once. This rearrangement joins TRBV4-1 to TRBJ2-5; D possibly matches TRBD1 or TRBD2 (5 bases each). The length of the CDR3 is 15 residues. Trimming cost V 2 bases and J 5 bases, with 15 bases left between them. Germline values: CDR1 MGHRA, CDR2 YSYEKL. The CDR3 here is CASSQIGTPRETQYF. The CDR3 DNA is TGCGCCAGCAGCCAAATCGGGACCCCTCGGGAGACCCAGTACTTC.

The chain is built from TRBV11-2 and TRBJ1-2; D gene unclear. CDR1 and CDR2 (germline): SGHAT, FQNNGV. This CDR3 has 14 residues. V dropped 7 bases and J dropped 0 bases, with 12 bases sitting between them. The CDR3 sequence is CASTRRTANYGYTF. CDR3 sequence (DNA): TGTGCCAGCACAAGGCGGACGGCTAACTATGGCTACACCTTC.

The chain combines TRBV29-1 with TRBJ2-3; 10 bases align to TRBD2. The ends lost 2 bases at V and 6 bases at J; junction bases unmatched: 8. The CDR3 runs 15 residues. Germline values: CDR1 SQVTM, CDR2 ANQGSEA. CDR3 in DNA: TGCAGCGTTGAATTAGCGGGAGGTGGTTTCGATACGCAGTATTTT. Its translation: CSVELAGGGFDTQYF.

This rearrangement joins TRBV11-3 to TRBJ1-1, with D tentatively TRBD1 (5 bases). Trimming shortened V by 2 bases and J by 0 bases, and 13 bases separated the two germline ends. The CDR3 is made up of 16 amino acids. The V gene's germline CDR1 is SGHNT and CDR2 YENEEA. CDR3 region: CASSLQGSRVNTEAFF. CDR3 DNA sequence: TGTGCCAGCAGCTTACAGGGCTCTAGGGTGAACACTGAAGCTTTCTTT. The entire variable domain, with the rest obtained from reference TRBV11-3 and TRBJ1-1, is as follows: EAGVVQSPRYKIIEKKQPVAFWCNPISGHNTLYWYLQNLGQGPELLIRYENEEAVDDSQLPKDRFSAERLKGVDSTLKIQPAELGDSAVYLCASSLQGSRVNTEAFFGQGTRLTVV.

The chain has TRBV7-9 and TRBJ2-3; TRBD1 agrees at 10 bases. The CDR3 consists of 15 residues. CDR1 and CDR2 (germline): SEHNR, FQNEAQ (reference sequence). Trimming cost V 5 bases and J 4 bases; bases outside gene matches: 6. DNA for the CDR3: TGTGCCAGCAGCGGGCCGGGACAGGGGTCAGATACGCAGTATTTT. Residues: CASSGPGQGSDTQYF.

This rearrangement joins TRBV11-2 to TRBJ2-1; no definite D call. Trimming took 6 bases from V and 5 from J, leaving 14 bases between them. The CDR3 contains 14 residues. CDR1 and CDR2 (germline): SGHAT, FQNNGV. The chain's CDR3 is CASRPLVKHNEQFF. CDR3 in DNA: TGTGCCAGCAGACCCCTCGTTAAGCACAATGAGCAGTTCTTC.

V gene TRBV27 combines with J gene TRBJ2-1; 8 bases are a match to TRBD2. The germline V gene encodes CDR1 MNHEY and CDR2 SMNVEV (reference sequence). V shed 5 bases and J 6 bases; nucleotides not matched to a gene: 9. CDR3 length equals 15 residues. The CDR3, as DNA: TGTGCCAGCAGTCCCTTAGCGGGACGAGGCAATGAGCAGTTCTTC. Translating it yields CASSPLAGRGNEQFF.

The rearrangement uses TRBV29-1 and TRBJ2-5; 11 nucleotides align to TRBD2. The V segment lost 6 bases and the J segment 2 bases; nucleotides outside the gene matches: 5. The CDR3 spans 14 residues. Germline-derived CDR1 and CDR2 are SQVTM and ANQGSEA. In nucleotides, the CDR3 is TGCAGCGTAATGACTAGCGGGAAACAAGAGACCCAGTACTTC. Encoded protein: CSVMTSGKQETQYF.

The rearrangement joins TRBV24-1 to TRBJ2-1; 7 nucleotides line up with TRBD2. CDR3 length: 15 residues. Germline CDR1 reads KGHDR; CDR2 reads SFDVKD. Germline trimming cut 4 bases from V and 6 bases from J; bases unmatched to any gene: 8. For the CDR3, the DNA is TGTGCCACCAGTGAACCAGGGAGGGGTAGCAATGAGCAGTTCTTC. It codes for CATSEPGRGSNEQFF.

This clonotype came up once. The CDR3 nucleotides read TGCAGCGTTGAAGGCGGGCTAGAGCTCAATGAGCAGTTCTTC. This gives the protein CSVEGGLELNEQFF. The V gene is TRBV29-1, the J gene TRBJ2-1; D may be TRBD2 (5 bases). Between the trimmed V and J ends, which lost 1 base and 6 bases, there was a span of 13 bases. Germline V CDR1 and CDR2: SQVTM, ANQGSEA. The CDR3 contains 14 residues.

This chain connects TRBV7-8 to TRBJ2-3, with D maybe TRBD2 (5 bases). Germline V CDR1 and CDR2: SGHVS, FQNEAQ. The length of the CDR3 is 15 residues. Trimming pared 4 bases from V and 1 base from J, leaving 12 bases between. For the CDR3, the DNA is TGTGCCAGCAGCTCCCGGAGGATCCGCACAGATACGCAGTATTTT. Translated: CASSSRRIRTDTQYF. Combining the CDR3 with reference TRBV7-8 and TRBJ2-3 gives the whole variable domain GAGVSQSPRYKVAKRGQDVALRCDPISGHVSLFWYQQALGQGPEFLTYFQNEAQLDKSGLPSDRFFAERPEGSVSTLKIQRTQQEDSAVYLCASSSRRIRTDTQYFGPGTRLTVL.

V and J are TRBV15 and TRBJ1-2; D is undetermined. CDR3 length: 14 residues. Germline values: CDR1 LNHNV, CDR2 YYDKDF (reference sequence). Trimming removed 1 base at V and 4 bases at J, with 10 bases between. DNA for the CDR3: TGTGCCACCAGCAGAGGCGGCAACCCCTATGGCTACACCTTC. Amino acid sequence: CATSRGGNPYGYTF.

A single count supports this clonotype. The V call is TRBV5-1, the J call TRBJ2-1, with D maybe TRBD1 (5 bases). This CDR3 spans 13 amino acids. The V end was cut by 1 base, the J end by 7 bases, with 9 bases between. The V gene's germline CDR1 is SGHRS and CDR2 YFSETQ. CDR3 in DNA: TGCGCCAGCAGCTTGATCCCAGGGAATGAGCAGTTCTTC. This gives the protein CASSLIPGNEQFF.

The chain links TRBV24-1 to TRBJ2-7; 8 positions agree with TRBD1. Per germline, CDR1 KGHDR and CDR2 SFDVKD. V gave up 8 bases and J gave up 5 bases; unmatched junction bases: 4. The CDR3 is 12 amino acids. In DNA form, the CDR3 reads TGTGCCACCATCGACAGGGGCCACGAGCAGTACTTC. Amino acid sequence: CATIDRGHEQYF.

This clonotype has a single count. The chain combines TRBV4-1 with TRBJ2-2, with 7 bases matching TRBD2. The trim removed 3 bases at V and 3 bases at J, leaving 10 bases unmatched. CDR1 is MGHRA, CDR2 YSYEKL, per germline. The length of the CDR3 is 17 residues. CDR3: CASSHGVISGYTGELFF. The CDR3 coding sequence is TGCGCCAGCAGCCACGGAGTGATTAGCGGGTACACCGGGGAGCTGTTTTTT.

This clonotype was counted a single time. V usage is TRBV29-1 and J usage is TRBJ2-3, with TRBD2 identical over 11 bases. The CDR3 contains 15 residues. J gave up 0 bases and V 8 bases, and 7 bases lay outside the gene matches. The germline V gene has CDR1 SQVTM and CDR2 ANQGSEA. This CDR3 reads CSSPGLAASTDTQYF. The DNA for the CDR3 is TGCAGCTCACCGGGACTAGCGGCGAGCACAGATACGCAGTATTTT.

The V call is TRBV2, the J call TRBJ1-2, with D uncertain. Germline lookup yields CDR1 SNHLY and CDR2 FYNNEI. This CDR3 contains 12 residues. V lost 4 bases to trimming and J lost 4 bases, with 7 bases between them. CDR3 amino acids: CASSGQSYGYTF. The CDR3 coding sequence is TGTGCCAGCAGTGGGCAGTCCTATGGCTACACCTTC.

The V gene is TRBV5-5, the J gene TRBJ2-1; tentatively, D is TRBD1 or TRBD2 (5 bases each). V was pared by 3 bases and J by 5 bases, with 15 bases between. Germline V gene lookup returns CDR1 SGHKS and CDR2 YYEKEE (reference sequence). The CDR3 sequence is 15 residues long. The CDR3 loop reads CASSSTGTVDNEQFF. Here the CDR3 DNA reads TGTGCCAGCAGCTCAACCGGGACGGTAGACAATGAGCAGTTCTTC. Full variable domain (outside the CDR3, taken from reference TRBV5-5 and TRBJ2-1): DAGVTQSPTHLIKTRGQQVTLRCSPISGHKSVSWYQQVLGQGPQFIFQYYEKEERGRGNFPDRFSARQFPNYSSELNVNALLLGDSALYLCASSSTGTVDNEQFFGPGTRLTVL.

The chain joins TRBV7-3 to TRBJ2-5; D is ambiguous. The V end was cut by 5 bases, the J end by 5 bases, with 12 bases between. CDR1 SGHTA and CDR2 FQGTGA come from the germline V gene. This CDR3 is 13 amino acids long. The CDR3 loop reads CASSPKSLETQYF. The CDR3 DNA is TGTGCCAGCAGCCCCAAGTCTCTGGAGACCCAGTACTTC.

The chain is built from TRBV4-2 and TRBJ2-1; D ambiguous. The germline V gene encodes CDR1 LGHNA and CDR2 YNFKEQ. There are 17 residues in the CDR3. V gave up 0 bases and J gave up 8 bases, with 20 bases separating them. The chain's CDR3 is CASSQERYSYPPHEQFF. The CDR3 DNA sequence: TGTGCCAGCAGCCAAGAGCGCTATAGCTATCCTCCGCATGAGCAGTTCTTC.

The chain couples TRBV20-1 to TRBJ2-1, with D possibly being TRBD2 (6 bases). CDR3 size: 13 residues. Germline assignment: CDR1 DFQATT and CDR2 SNEGSKA (reference sequence). The V gene lost 3 bases and the J gene lost 9 bases, with 15 bases spanning the gap. As DNA, the CDR3 is TGCAGTGCTAGCGAAGCGGGCATCGGTGAGCAGTTCTTC. Its translation: CSASEAGIGEQFF.

CDR3 amino acids: CASSGSEKLFF. CDR3 nucleotide sequence: TGTGCCAGCAGCGGTAGCGAAAAACTGTTTTTT. The rearrangement joins TRBV7-9 to TRBJ1-4; no definite D call. The CDR3 totals 11 residues. Germline assignment: CDR1 SEHNR and CDR2 FQNEAQ (reference sequence). The V end was cut by 5 bases, the J end by 8 bases, with 6 bases between.

The chain has TRBV29-1 and TRBJ1-1; maybe TRBD1 (5 bases). The V end lost 0 bases, the J end lost 1 base, and 12 bases lay between the germline ends. Germline V CDR1 and CDR2: SQVTM, ANQGSEA. The CDR3 runs 15 residues. CDR3 loop: CSVEDLYRSNTEAFF. The DNA for the CDR3 is TGCAGCGTTGAAGATCTTTACAGGTCGAACACTGAAGCTTTCTTT.